The 5 T cell receptor beta chains listed next were all sequenced from one sample in a study of cytomegalovirus exposure and HLA in healthy donors. Primers included in the PCR were 60 Vbeta and 13 Jbeta primers. Sequencing used immunoSEQ multiplex PCR; TCRdb keeps in-frame clones, though not all of them. The sample lists just under 150,000 clones; approximately 79% were seen once. The sample taken for sequencing was PBMCs. Receptors originate from a woman under 40 in good health and CMV-seronegative.

The CDR3 DNA reads TGCGCCAGCAGCCAAGATCCAGGGCACACCGGGGAGCTGTTTTTT. Its translation is CASSQDPGHTGELFF. The chain recombines TRBV4-1 with TRBJ2-2, with a possible D match to TRBD1 (5 bases). Germline CDR1 and CDR2: MGHRA and YSYEKL. Trimming shortened V by 0 bases and J by 3 bases, and 8 bases separated the two germline ends. The CDR3 is 15 residues long.

J is TRBJ1-4 and V is TRBV18, with TRBD1 as a possible D gene (5 bases). The CDR3 is 13 residues long. CDR1 and CDR2 from the germline V gene are KGHSH and LQKENI. With 6 bases removed from V and 5 bases from J, the gap between germline ends came to 10 bases. In DNA, the CDR3 is TGTGCCAGCTCGCGACAGATCAATGAAAAACTGTTTTTT. It is translated as CASSRQINEKLFF.

The rearrangement links TRBV29-1 to TRBJ2-7; 8 nucleotides agree with TRBD1. After removal of 0 bases from V and 1 base from J, the junction contained 5 bases not matched to a gene. CDR1 SQVTM and CDR2 ANQGSEA come from the germline V gene. The CDR3 has 15 amino acids. CDR3 protein: CSVEEETGASYEQYF. The CDR3 DNA is TGCAGCGTTGAAGAGGAGACAGGGGCGTCCTACGAGCAGTACTTC.

CDR3 protein: CAWSSGGFGFF. CDR3 nucleotides: TGTGCCTGGAGCTCAGGGGGGTTTGGGTTTTTT. The chain uses TRBV30 and TRBJ1-4, with 7 nucleotides matching TRBD1. This CDR3 is 11 amino acids long. Germline-derived CDR1 and CDR2 are GTSNPN and SVGIG (reference sequence). The J segment lost 16 bases and the V segment lost 3 bases, leaving 8 bases of the junction unmatched. Drawing the rest from reference TRBV30 and TRBJ1-4, the complete variable domain is SQTIHQWPATLVQPVGSPLSLECTVEGTSNPNLYWYRQAAGRGLQLLFYSVGIGQISSEVPQNLSASRPQDRQFILSSKKLLLSDSGFYLCAWSSGGFGFFGSGTQLSVL.

J is TRBJ2-3 and V is TRBV18; D is unclear. Germline CDR1 is KGHSH and CDR2 is LQKENI. This CDR3 is 13 amino acids long. V was trimmed by 4 bases and J by 0 bases, leaving 5 bases between them. This chain's CDR3 is CASSRTSTDTQYF. In DNA, the CDR3 is TGTGCCAGCTCACGTACTAGCACAGATACGCAGTATTTT.